Listed below are T cell receptor beta chains from one sample, sequenced in a study of beta chain features in type 1 diabetes. The table came from immunoSEQ multiplex PCR; TCRdb's copy has only in-frame clones and leaves some out. There are 450,000 or so clones in the sample; roughly an eighth occur only once, and roughly 0.046% lies in the top ten. Sequencing used naive CD4+ T cells from blood. These receptors were collected from a woman aged 18-35 years in good health. The CDR3 runs from the conserved cysteine through the conserved F or W. Each record gives: J gene, CDR3 length, V gene, CDR3 protein.

TRBJ2-1,15,TRBV7-9,CASSHLSGTGNEQFF
TRBJ1-1,14,TRBV5-4,CASSLRLQNTEAFF
TRBJ2-5,12,TRBV2,CASRPERETQYF
TRBJ2-1,12,TRBV15,CATSRDGTAQFF
TRBJ2-3,14,TRBV18,CASSLAGHTDTQYF
TRBJ2-1,13,TRBV7-9,CASSLARTREKFF
TRBJ2-7,13,TRBV19,CASSPSFWMEQYF
TRBJ1-6,14,TRBV18,CASFGTGDNSPLHF
TRBJ1-5,13,TRBV29-1,CSVGGTDDQPQHF
TRBJ1-2,14,TRBV5-1,CASSLGPGDYGYTF
TRBJ1-5,15,TRBV9,CASSEGAFLRQPQHF
TRBJ2-1,12,TRBV7-2,CASSPVRGEQFF
TRBJ2-2,15,TRBV28,CASSFVDSLTGELFF
TRBJ1-2,9,TRBV20-1,CSASPGNTF
TRBJ1-1,15,TRBV9,CASSPGSAANTEAFF
TRBJ2-3,17,TRBV29-1,CSVVGSGPWEGTDTQYF
TRBJ1-5,12,TRBV29-1,CSVSASNQPQHF
TRBJ1-2,14,TRBV9,CASSFKESRGGYTF
TRBJ2-7,14,TRBV4-3,CASSRSAGLYEQYF
TRBJ2-5,13,TRBV11-2,CASSPTSPETQYF
TRBJ1-2,16,TRBV5-4,CASSPERGFSHYGYTF
TRBJ2-1,12,TRBV13,CASSYPSGEQFF
TRBJ2-7,14,TRBV7-2,CASSPGQGGNEQYF
TRBJ2-1,15,TRBV9,CASSVGSQGYNEQFF
TRBJ2-1,12,TRBV2,CASRGPGDEQFF
TRBJ2-1,13,TRBV12-5,CASARLQGNEQFF
TRBJ2-1,14,TRBV9,CASSPRSSYNEQFF
TRBJ2-1,16,TRBV28,CASQPHTAGGGNEQFF
TRBJ1-1,15,TRBV5-1,CASSLIIGTDHEAFF
TRBJ2-1,13,TRBV2,CASSESEVRDQFF
TRBJ2-3,11,TRBV2,CASSEVDTQYF
TRBJ1-1,13,TRBV7-2,CASSPQGNTEAFF
TRBJ2-7,14,TRBV6-5,CASSYGTSGYEQYF
TRBJ2-5,15,TRBV5-6,CASSFDGQGGETQYF
TRBJ2-3,15,TRBV4-1,CASRRLAGITDTQYF
TRBJ2-3,16,TRBV5-4,CASSSSPKRGTDTQYF
TRBJ2-3,16,TRBV10-3,CAISERGSGGTDTQYF
TRBJ2-1,16,TRBV7-9,CASSTRHGSSYNEQFF
TRBJ2-5,16,TRBV7-2,CASRGGHSSTGETQYF
TRBJ2-5,11,TRBV29-1,CSAGKGETQYF
TRBJ2-5,16,TRBV4-2,CASSQDPASGQETQYF
TRBJ1-4,14,TRBV18,CASSLGQVNEKLFF
TRBJ2-1,15,TRBV11-3,CASSLIPQGRDEQFF
TRBJ2-3,16,TRBV14,CASSQLSGASTDTQYF
TRBJ2-3,15,TRBV7-2,CASSFPSGVTDTQYF